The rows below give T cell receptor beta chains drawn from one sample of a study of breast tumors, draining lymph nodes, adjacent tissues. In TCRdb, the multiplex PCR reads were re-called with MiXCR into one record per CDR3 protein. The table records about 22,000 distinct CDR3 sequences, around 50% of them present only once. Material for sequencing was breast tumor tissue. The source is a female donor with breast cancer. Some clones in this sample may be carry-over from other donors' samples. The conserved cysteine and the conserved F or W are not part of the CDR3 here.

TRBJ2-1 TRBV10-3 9 AISGYNEQF
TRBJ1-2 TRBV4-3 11 ASSQDRDYGYT
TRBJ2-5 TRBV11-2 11 ASSLRRREGQY
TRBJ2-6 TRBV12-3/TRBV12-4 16 ASRLLRDRDSGANVLT
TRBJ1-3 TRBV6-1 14 ASSPGTPSSGNTIY
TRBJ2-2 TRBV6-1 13 ASSEGAAGVGELF
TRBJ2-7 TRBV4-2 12 ASSQVGETYEQY
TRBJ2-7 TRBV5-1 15 ASSLGLAGGFSYEQY
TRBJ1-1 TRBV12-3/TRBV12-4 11 ASTSGQGNKAF
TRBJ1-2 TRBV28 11 ASGADVGYGYT
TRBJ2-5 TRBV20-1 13 SARVSSGRAQTQY
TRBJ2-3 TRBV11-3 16 ASSLDPRGVRYTDTQY
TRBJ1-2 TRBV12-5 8 ASDSDGYT
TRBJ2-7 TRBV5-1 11 ASSFGRTYEQY
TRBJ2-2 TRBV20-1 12 SATSGRKAGELF
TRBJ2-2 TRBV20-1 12 SAKGTANTAELF
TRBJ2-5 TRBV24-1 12 ATSDSRIQETQY
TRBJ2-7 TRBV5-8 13 ASSLKREGLGEQY
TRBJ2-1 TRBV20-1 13 STRDPSKGAVEQF
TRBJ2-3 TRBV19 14 ASSDTLRVGTDMQY
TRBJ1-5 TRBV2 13 ASSTDKGTGQPQH
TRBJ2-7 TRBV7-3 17 ASSFYICSASGRAYGQY
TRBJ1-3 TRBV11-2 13 ASSSGTGAGNTIY
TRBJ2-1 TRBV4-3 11 ASSQEMRGDQF
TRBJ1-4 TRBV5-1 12 ASSLQATSEKLF
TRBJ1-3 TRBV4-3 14 ASSQLQGLSGNTIY
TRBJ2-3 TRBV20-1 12 SAPPSGSTDTQY
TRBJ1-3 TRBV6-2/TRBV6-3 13 ASSHPRGSGNTIY
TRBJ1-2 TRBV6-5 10 ASRTLNYGYT
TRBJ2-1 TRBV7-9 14 ASRAPSGRAGNEQF
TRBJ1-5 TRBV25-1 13 ASSQPGRGNQPQH
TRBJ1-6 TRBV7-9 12 ASSSREGNSPLH
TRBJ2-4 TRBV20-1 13 SARVRRQGGHIQY
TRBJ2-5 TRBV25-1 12 ASRKSGGGETQY
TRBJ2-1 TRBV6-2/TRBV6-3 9 ASRYIGEQF
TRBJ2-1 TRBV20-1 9 SVLEADEQF
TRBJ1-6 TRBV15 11 ATSRGPLSPLH
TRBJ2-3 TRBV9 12 ASSVDGGPDTQY
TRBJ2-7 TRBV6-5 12 ASSYQRERYEQY
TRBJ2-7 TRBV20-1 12 SAQGASATYEQY
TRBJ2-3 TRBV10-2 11 ASSDPTGDTQY
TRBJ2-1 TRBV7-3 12 ASSLTRGNYEQF
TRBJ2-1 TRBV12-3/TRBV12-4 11 ASGTSGIGEQF
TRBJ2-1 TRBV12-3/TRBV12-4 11 ASGGNSYNEQF
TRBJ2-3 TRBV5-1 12 ASSLTVSTDTQY
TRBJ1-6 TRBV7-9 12 ASSAGTPNSPLH
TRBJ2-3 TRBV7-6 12 ASSLMGEQDTQY
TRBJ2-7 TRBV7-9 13 ASRLTSGSSYEQY
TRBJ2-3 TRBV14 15 ASSPGQDRFSTDTQY
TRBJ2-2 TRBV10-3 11 AISESGTGELF
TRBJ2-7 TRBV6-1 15 ASSEDGYRTGSYEQY
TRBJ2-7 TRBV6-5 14 ASSHGVTGDLYEQY
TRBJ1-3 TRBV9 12 ASSVGVPGNTIY
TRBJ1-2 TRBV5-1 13 ASSLGQGASYGYT
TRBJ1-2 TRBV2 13 ASRQQLTGEGGYT
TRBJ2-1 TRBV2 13 ASSPLVGGYNEQF
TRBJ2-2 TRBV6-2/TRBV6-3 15 ASSWTSGGARTGELF
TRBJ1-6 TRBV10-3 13 AISESPGLSSPLH
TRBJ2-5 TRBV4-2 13 ASSQVLGQKETQY